The next 27 T cell receptor beta chains were all read from a single sample in a study of T cell repertoires in cytomegalovirus infection. These receptors have no known antigen. TCRdb recomputed calls from the reads with MiXCR, one row per CDR3 protein. This sample carries roughly 350,000 distinct CDR3 sequences, nearly 35% of them seen once, and the ten largest clones take approximately 12%. The material sequenced was cultured PBMCs, taken from culture after CMV antigen stimulation. These receptors were collected from a human donor in good health (CMV status not recorded). Some clones in this sample may be carry-over from other donors' samples.

This clonotype was detected a few times. V usage is TRBV6-6 and J usage is TRBJ1-5; D is uncertain. The CDR3 runs to 15 residues. In germline, CDR1 is MNHNY, CDR2 SVGAGI (reference sequence). Trimming removed 8 bases from V and 0 bases from J, with 14 bases in between. The CDR3 DNA reads as TGTGCCAGCGGGATTGAGGGATATAGCAATCAGCCCCAGCATTTT. The encoded protein is CASGIEGYSNQPQHF.

This clonotype was detected a few times. The chain carries TRBV7-2 and TRBJ2-3, with 10 bases lining up with TRBD2. Germline CDR1 SGHTA, CDR2 FQGNSA. The CDR3 consists of 15 residues. J lost 5 bases, V lost 6 bases, and 8 bases had no gene match. The CDR3 DNA is TGTGCCAGCAGACCTCTAGCGGGAGCGGGAGATACGCAGTATTTT. It codes for CASRPLAGAGDTQYF.

This clonotype was seen at least ten times. V and J are TRBV7-8 and TRBJ2-2; 8 bases match TRBD2. Germline values: CDR1 SGHVS, CDR2 FQNEAQ. With V trimmed by 2 bases and J by 9 bases, 8 bases remained unmatched. The CDR3 covers 15 residues. CDR3: CASSLRREGLRELFF. CDR3 in DNA: TGTGCCAGCAGCTTACGTCGGGAGGGCCTCAGGGAGCTGTTTTTT.

The CDR3 DNA is TGCAGTGCTAACTCTCTAGCGGGAGTTTACAATGAGCAGTTCTTC. This encodes CSANSLAGVYNEQFF. The chain is built from TRBV20-1 and TRBJ2-1; 10 nucleotides match TRBD2. Germline V gene lookup returns CDR1 DFQATT and CDR2 SNEGSKA (reference sequence). With 4 bases clipped from V and 4 bases from J, the junction kept 7 bases outside the gene matches. The CDR3 consists of 15 residues.

This chain links TRBV7-9 with TRBJ2-3; 14 nucleotides align to TRBD2. This CDR3 comprises 16 residues. In germline, CDR1 is SEHNR, CDR2 FQNEAQ (reference sequence). Trimming at V came to 3 bases and at J to 4 bases, leaving 3 bases not matched to a gene. The CDR3 sequence is CASSLGTSGSPDTQYF. The CDR3 DNA is TGTGCCAGCAGCTTGGGGACTAGCGGGAGTCCAGATACGCAGTATTTT. Complete variable domain (other parts from reference TRBV7-9 and TRBJ2-3): DTGVSQNPRHKITKRGQNVTFRCDPISEHNRLYWYRQTLGQGPEFLTYFQNEAQLEKSRLLSDRFSAERPKGSFSTLEIQRTEQGDSAMYLCASSLGTSGSPDTQYFGPGTRLTVL.

The rearrangement uses TRBV7-8 and TRBJ2-7; either TRBD1 or TRBD2 may supply D (6 bases each). The germline CDR1 and CDR2 sequences are SGHVS and FQNEAQ. The CDR3 loop spans 14 amino acids. Trimming stripped 3 bases from V and 4 bases from J, with 13 bases between. The CDR3 DNA follows: TGTGCCAGCAGCTTTAGGCGGGGACAATACGAGCAGTACGTC. Residues: CASSFRRGQYEQYV.

The genes are TRBV7-3 and TRBJ2-7; D gene unclear. This CDR3 is built from 14 residues. Trimming left V 3 bases short and J 3 bases short, with 12 bases between. Germline assignment: CDR1 SGHTA and CDR2 FQGTGA. The chain's CDR3 is CASSFKGSDYEQYF. The CDR3 nucleotides are TGTGCCAGCAGCTTTAAGGGATCGGACTACGAGCAGTACTTC.

This clonotype was found a few times. The chain has TRBV19 and TRBJ2-3; a weak D match, TRBD1 (6 bases). Trimming took 4 bases from V and 5 from J, leaving 13 bases between them. The CDR3 runs to 14 residues. Germline-derived CDR1 and CDR2 are LNHDA and SQIVND (reference sequence). The CDR3 loop reads CASSKQGDGDTQYF. CDR3 DNA: TGTGCCAGTAGTAAACAGGGCGACGGAGATACGCAGTATTTT.

This chain joins TRBV18 and TRBJ2-7; D gene uncertain. The CDR3 is made up of 15 amino acids. V lost 2 bases and J lost 0, with 11 bases in between. The germline V gene has CDR1 KGHSH and CDR2 LQKENI. CDR3 DNA sequence: TGTGCCAGCTCACCAACCGGGTTGAGCTCCTACGAGCAGTACTTC. Its translation: CASSPTGLSSYEQYF.

The J gene is TRBJ2-3, the V gene TRBV7-9; D gene uncertain. The ends were cut back, 1 base at V and 0 bases at J, with 11 bases in the middle. CDR1 SEHNR and CDR2 FQNEAQ come from the germline V gene (reference sequence). The CDR3 runs to 16 residues. DNA for the CDR3: TGTGCCAGCAGCTTAGTATCGGTCACTAGCACAGATACGCAGTATTTT. Amino acid sequence: CASSLVSVTSTDTQYF.

This clonotype was detected a few times. The chain is built from TRBV19 and TRBJ1-1; no clear D gene. This CDR3 is built from 14 residues. Trimming shortened V by 2 bases and J by 0 bases, and 7 bases separated the two germline ends. Germline-derived CDR1 and CDR2 are LNHDA and SQIVND (reference sequence). Here the CDR3 DNA reads TGTGCCAGTAGTATACCAGCCATGAACACTGAAGCTTTCTTT. Translating it yields CASSIPAMNTEAFF.

This clonotype was detected a few times. V is TRBV4-1 and J is TRBJ2-1, with 7 bases identical to TRBD2. This CDR3 is 16 amino acids long. Trimming took 4 bases from V and 1 from J; bases not matched to a gene: 7. Germline CDR1 is MGHRA and CDR2 is YSYEKL. The CDR3 spells CASSRLLADSYNEQFF. In DNA, the CDR3 is TGCGCCAGCAGCCGACTTCTAGCGGATTCCTACAATGAGCAGTTCTTC.

The rearrangement links TRBV28 to TRBJ2-7, with D perhaps matching TRBD2 (5 bases). V was clipped by 5 bases and J by 1 base, with 15 bases between them. Germline V gives CDR1 MDHEN, CDR2 SYDVKM. The CDR3 sequence is 15 residues long. The CDR3 is CASSRVWPGSYEQYF. In DNA, the CDR3 is TGTGCCAGCAGTCGAGTCTGGCCGGGGTCCTACGAGCAGTACTTC.

The chain has TRBV10-3 and TRBJ2-7, with D perhaps TRBD1 (6 bases). The CDR3 sequence is 14 residues long. The germline V gene has CDR1 ENHRY and CDR2 SYGVKD. The germline V and J ends were trimmed by 3 bases and 2 bases, with 11 bases remaining between them. This CDR3 is CAISDGTRPYEQYF. For the CDR3, the DNA is TGTGCCATCAGTGATGGGACACGACCCTACGAGCAGTACTTC.

The rearrangement links TRBV6-1 to TRBJ1-2; the match to TRBD1 covers 7 bases. Per germline, CDR1 MNHNS and CDR2 SASEGT. The CDR3 is made up of 14 amino acids. Trimming took 5 bases from V and 3 from J; bases not matched to a gene: 6. CDR3 nucleotides: TGTGCCAGCAGTTTGACAGGGTCGGACTATGGCTACACCTTC. Residues: CASSLTGSDYGYTF.

This clonotype was seen only a few times. The V and J genes are TRBV12-3 or TRBV12-4 and TRBJ1-4, with unresolved D. CDR3 length equals 12 residues. V was trimmed by 5 bases and J by 8 bases, leaving 9 bases between them. This CDR3 reads CASSREVEKLFF. CDR3 bases: TGTGCCAGCAGTCGCGAGGTCGAAAAACTGTTTTTT.

CDR3: CASSNRGEVNEQFF. The DNA for the CDR3 is TGTGCCAGCAGTAACAGGGGAGAAGTCAATGAGCAGTTCTTC. The V and J genes are TRBV12-3 or TRBV12-4 and TRBJ2-1; 7 positions agree with TRBD1. The CDR3 runs to 14 residues. The V and J ends lost 5 bases and 6 bases, in that order; junction bases with no gene match: 7.

The J gene is TRBJ2-3, the V gene TRBV20-1; D is unresolved. The CDR3 has 14 amino acids. CDR1 and CDR2 from the germline V gene are DFQATT and SNEGSKA (reference sequence). CDR3 nucleotides: TGCAGCTTAGCCGGGCTAGGGTCCACAGATACGCAGTATTTT. Its protein product is CSLAGLGSTDTQYF.

This clonotype was seen at least ten times. V gene TRBV20-1 combines with J gene TRBJ1-3; D is uncertain. Trimming took off 6 bases at V and 6 bases at J, with 15 bases between the two ends. The CDR3 sequence is 13 residues long. Germline V gene lookup returns CDR1 DFQATT and CDR2 SNEGSKA (reference sequence). CDR3 bases: TGCAGTGCACCTACCACTGCTACAAACACCATATATTTT. Its protein is CSAPTTATNTIYF.

This clonotype was detected only a few times. The V gene is TRBV11-2, the J gene TRBJ2-7, with D tentatively TRBD1 (8 bases). The CDR3 is made up of 18 amino acids. V was clipped by 1 base and J by 3 bases, with 22 bases between them. Germline V gene lookup returns CDR1 SGHAT and CDR2 FQNNGV. The CDR3 reads CASSLGGRGLAERYEQYF. As DNA, the CDR3 is TGTGCCAGCAGCTTAGGGGGCAGGGGGCTAGCGGAGCGCTACGAGCAGTACTTC.

J is TRBJ1-2 and V is TRBV6-6; possibly TRBD1 for D (5 bases). This CDR3 is 13 amino acids long. Germline loops: CDR1 MNHNY, CDR2 SVGAGI (reference sequence). With 2 bases removed from V and 8 bases from J, the gap between germline ends came to 12 bases. DNA for the CDR3: TGTGCCAGCAGTTACGATGGGGCGCGGGGCTACACCTTC. This codes for CASSYDGARGYTF.

V usage is TRBV3-1 and J usage is TRBJ1-1; D is possibly TRBD1 (5 bases). V was cut by 5 bases and J by 6 bases, with 16 bases left in between. The CDR3 contains 14 residues. The V gene's germline CDR1 is LGHDT and CDR2 YNNKEL (reference sequence). The CDR3 DNA reads as TGTGCCAGCAGCTCCCAGGGAGCGAGCGCTGAAGCTTTCTTT. Protein sequence: CASSSQGASAEAFF.

This clonotype was detected a few times. This chain connects TRBV7-2 to TRBJ2-7, with unresolved D. Trimming left V 2 bases short and J 2 bases short, with 10 bases between. The CDR3 length is 14 residues. Germline V gene lookup returns CDR1 SGHTA and CDR2 FQGNSA. CDR3 bases: TGTGCCAGCAGCTTACGCGGAGAGGCCTACGAGCAGTACGTC. Translated: CASSLRGEAYEQYV.

This clonotype turned up a few times. V gene TRBV28 combines with J gene TRBJ2-7; possibly TRBD1 or TRBD2 for D (5 bases each). Trimming removed 8 bases from V and 3 bases from J, with 17 bases in between. The CDR3 sequence is 14 residues long. Germline V gene lookup returns CDR1 MDHEN and CDR2 SYDVKM. The CDR3 region is CASEGTESGYEQYV. CDR3 sequence (DNA): TGTGCCAGCGAGGGGACGGAATCAGGCTACGAGCAGTACGTC.

J is TRBJ1-2 and V is TRBV28, with a weak D call TRBD1 (6 bases). The germline CDR1 and CDR2 sequences are MDHEN and SYDVKM. Between the trimmed V and J ends, which lost 4 bases and 8 bases, there was a span of 11 bases. This CDR3 is built from 12 residues. CDR3 in amino acids: CASSSTGWGYTF. CDR3 DNA sequence: TGTGCCAGCAGTTCGACAGGTTGGGGCTACACCTTC.

This sequence joins TRBV12-3 or TRBV12-4 and TRBJ2-1, with 13 bases lining up with TRBD2. V trimming: 6 bases; J trimming: 9 bases; junction bases outside the gene matches: 8. CDR3 length: 15 residues. CDR3 sequence reads: CASSRSGLAGVEQFF. CDR3 sequence (DNA): TGTGCCAGCAGCCGTTCCGGACTAGCGGGAGTTGAGCAGTTCTTC.

The chain joins TRBV27 to TRBJ1-2; D is ambiguous. The V gene's germline CDR1 is MNHEY and CDR2 SMNVEV (reference sequence). V lost 7 bases and J lost 7, with 19 bases in between. The CDR3 sequence is 14 residues long. In DNA form, the CDR3 reads TGTGCCAGCAAACCTGACCCAACGCTCGGTGGCTACACCTTC. As protein: CASKPDPTLGGYTF.